Listed below are T cell receptor beta chains from one sample, sequenced in a study of blood T cell repertoires in COVID-19. Sequencing used immunoSEQ multiplex PCR; TCRdb keeps in-frame clones, though not all of them. The sample lists about 88,000 clones, approximately 90% occurring once. Sample: peripheral blood. The receptors derive from a male donor with acute or convalescent COVID-19. CDR3s leave out the opening cysteine and the closing phenylalanine or tryptophan.

V,J,CDR3
TRBV18,TRBJ2-7,ASSATGTGISYEQY
TRBV18,TRBJ1-3,ASSPTGSSGNTIY
TRBV5-6,TRBJ2-7,ASLTGGGSYEQY
TRBV6-5,TRBJ2-7,ASSYSLGQGYEQY
TRBV27,TRBJ1-1,ASSDQGLMNTEAF
TRBV19,TRBJ2-3,ASSIESWGSGGANTDTQY
TRBV19,TRBJ2-5,ASSAPGGTQY
TRBV4-2,TRBJ1-6,ASSQLGGGAGSPLH
TRBV7-6,TRBJ1-4,ASSGRTGATNEKLF
TRBV18,TRBJ2-7,ASSPPGAVEQY
TRBV28,TRBJ2-5,ASSSSLSGTQETQY
TRBV5-1,TRBJ1-1,ASSFSTGLDTEAF
TRBV19,TRBJ1-2,ASTGQGYYGYT
TRBV3-1/TRBV3-2,TRBJ1-2,ASSQDRAGASIPNYGYT
TRBV6-5,TRBJ1-1,ASSLTQGNTEAF
TRBV2,TRBJ1-5,ASSQGWQPQH
TRBV24-1,TRBJ2-2,ATSDLQATGELF
TRBV6-1,TRBJ2-5,ASSEWLASQETQY
TRBV5-1,TRBJ1-4,ASRGQPSNEKLF
TRBV7-3,TRBJ2-7,ASSRTGSYEQY
TRBV5-4,TRBJ2-7,ASSLPGLTYEQY
TRBV19,TRBJ1-5,ASRRSTGAGQPQH
TRBV7-2,TRBJ2-2,ASSLAGLGELF
TRBV25-1,TRBJ1-5,ASRGAGSNQPQH
TRBV29-1,TRBJ1-4,SVEGQGVGEKLF
TRBV14,TRBJ1-1,ASSLDPQGKTEAF
TRBV15,TRBJ1-5,ATSRDQGGDQPQH
TRBV21-1,TRBJ1-5,ASSKDQGGNQPQH
TRBV3-1/TRBV3-2,TRBJ1-2,ASSQGRGNYGYT
TRBV11-2,TRBJ2-7,ASSLEARGYEQY
TRBV4-1,TRBJ1-5,ASSLQGFDDNQPQH
TRBV5-4,TRBJ1-6,ASSPEPENSYNSPLH
TRBV2,TRBJ1-1,ASSGQGNTEAF
TRBV11-1,TRBJ2-4,ASSPSSRDIQY
TRBV28,TRBJ2-7,ASSTGTGVNEQY
TRBV3-1/TRBV3-2,TRBJ1-3,ASRLGSGYGNTIY
TRBV7-2,TRBJ2-5,ASSLMSGGETQY
TRBV6-4,TRBJ2-1,ASSVSGGTYNEQF
TRBV19,TRBJ1-5,ASSMGDRGYQPQH
TRBV19,TRBJ1-4,ASSIGSGNEKLF
TRBV2,TRBJ1-5,ASGGLNSNQPQH
TRBV30,TRBJ2-3,AWGQGVTDTQY
TRBV6-1,TRBJ1-2,ASSKADSLYGYT
TRBV9,TRBJ2-6,ASSLAGGPSGGANVLT
TRBV27,TRBJ1-6,ASAFLRGRNSPLH
TRBV18,TRBJ1-1,ASSPQENTEAF
TRBV7-8,TRBJ1-2,ASSLRPPRTGARIYGYT
TRBV19,TRBJ1-5,ASTAGTGTSLSNQPQH
TRBV6-6,TRBJ1-5,ASGGQGVNQPQH
TRBV11-3,TRBJ2-5,ASSTDRGETQY
TRBV2,TRBJ1-1,ASSADTNTEAF
TRBV6-6,TRBJ1-4,ASSYGQGGEKLF
TRBV5-6,TRBJ2-7,ASSPIRDISYEQY
TRBV6-5,TRBJ1-3,ASILRTGKADTIY